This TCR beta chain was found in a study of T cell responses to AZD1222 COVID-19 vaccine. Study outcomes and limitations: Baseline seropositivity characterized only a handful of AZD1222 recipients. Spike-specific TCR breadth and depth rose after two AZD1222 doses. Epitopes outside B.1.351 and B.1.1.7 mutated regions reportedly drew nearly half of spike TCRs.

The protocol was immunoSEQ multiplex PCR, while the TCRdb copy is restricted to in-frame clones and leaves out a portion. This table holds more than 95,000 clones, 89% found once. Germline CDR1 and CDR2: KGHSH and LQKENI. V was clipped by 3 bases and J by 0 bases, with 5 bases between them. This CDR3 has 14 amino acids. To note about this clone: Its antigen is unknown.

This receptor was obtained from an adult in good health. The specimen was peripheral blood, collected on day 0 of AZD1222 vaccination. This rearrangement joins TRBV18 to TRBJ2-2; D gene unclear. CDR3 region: CASSPGTNTGELFF. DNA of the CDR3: TGTGCCAGCTCACCCGGAACGAACACCGGGGAGCTGTTTTTT.